The rows below give T cell receptor beta chains drawn from one sample of a study of cytomegalovirus exposure and HLA in healthy donors. The table came from immunoSEQ multiplex PCR; TCRdb's copy has only in-frame clones and leaves some out. The table lists about 260,000 clones, 90% of them singletons, with 3% to 3.5% in the top ten. Sequences were obtained from PBMCs. The receptor set was obtained from a woman aged 25 to 45 in good health and CMV-seronegative. CDR3s include the opening cysteine and the closing phenylalanine or tryptophan. A D gene is named only where the DNA matches it firmly. Clone sizes are given selectively: once, few, many, or a class where the clone is expanded.

D gene: TRBD2; V gene: TRBV7-8; clone size: -; CDR3 protein: CASSSGLAKETQYF
D gene: -; V gene: TRBV14; clone size: many; CDR3 protein: CASSQGQAARGEQYF
D gene: TRBD1; V gene: TRBV28; clone size: -; CDR3 protein: CATRMTGAFYEQYF
D gene: -; V gene: TRBV28; clone size: -; CDR3 protein: CASSLRVRSNYGYTF
D gene: TRBD2; V gene: TRBV9; clone size: -; CDR3 protein: CASSVASGANEQFF
D gene: -; V gene: TRBV9; clone size: -; CDR3 protein: CASSPQGVPNEKLFF
D gene: -; V gene: TRBV7-2; clone size: -; CDR3 protein: CASSLPQGWRDIRETQYF
D gene: TRBD1; V gene: TRBV9; clone size: few; CDR3 protein: CASSVEGTGSYEQYF
D gene: -; V gene: TRBV11-2; clone size: -; CDR3 protein: CASSFGGNYEQYF
D gene: -; V gene: TRBV19; clone size: -; CDR3 protein: CASSSGWNQPQHF
D gene: -; V gene: TRBV5-1; clone size: -; CDR3 protein: CASSETGTGLYEQYF
D gene: -; V gene: TRBV19; clone size: -; CDR3 protein: CASSIARGEAFF
D gene: -; V gene: TRBV27; clone size: -; CDR3 protein: CASSLGLGGGNQPQHF
D gene: TRBD2; V gene: TRBV19; clone size: once; CDR3 protein: CASSIVALAGGYNEQFF
D gene: TRBD1; V gene: TRBV7-9; clone size: -; CDR3 protein: CASSQGGAGRTAYEQYF
D gene: TRBD1; V gene: TRBV4-3; clone size: -; CDR3 protein: CASSLNRGGQPQHF
D gene: -; V gene: TRBV10-3; clone size: -; CDR3 protein: CAISEPAGQSYEQYF
D gene: TRBD2; V gene: TRBV6-1; clone size: -; CDR3 protein: CASSERGLAGGPHEQYF
D gene: TRBD1; V gene: TRBV7-9; clone size: -; CDR3 protein: CASSGTGAEAFF
D gene: -; V gene: TRBV7-2; clone size: -; CDR3 protein: CASSLHGAGAGELFF
D gene: TRBD1; V gene: TRBV4-1; clone size: -; CDR3 protein: CASSQGQGAHEQYF
D gene: TRBD2; V gene: TRBV4-3; clone size: once; CDR3 protein: CASATSGSTYNEQFF
D gene: -; V gene: TRBV7-9; clone size: -; CDR3 protein: CASSSGGNQPQHF
D gene: -; V gene: TRBV7-2; clone size: few; CDR3 protein: CASSSIIPGPRASYEQYF
D gene: -; V gene: TRBV19; clone size: -; CDR3 protein: CASSIIGGQETQYF
D gene: TRBD2; V gene: TRBV19; clone size: -; CDR3 protein: CASSIAGVISYEQYF
D gene: TRBD1; V gene: TRBV4-1; clone size: -; CDR3 protein: CASSLRTGGGNTEAFF
D gene: -; V gene: TRBV11-2; clone size: -; CDR3 protein: CASSTGPDYEQYF
D gene: -; V gene: TRBV2; clone size: -; CDR3 protein: CASRVARLSTDTQYF